The sample holds a few counts of the clone carrying this TCR beta chain. Its antigen is still unknown. A much larger clone differs from this one at a single base, so this may be a read error. This specimen comes from a study of post-analysis software for immune sequencing data. Study results and limitations: There was significantly lower normalized Chao1 diversity in multiple sclerosis patients than in controls.

Prepared libraries of TCR beta cDNA carried unique molecular identifiers. TCRdb re-called the PCR reads with MiXCR, one entry per CDR3 protein. The sample has around 180,000 distinct CDR3 sequences; approximately 30% are singletons. The sequencing input was blood. This TCR was sampled from a girl aged 5 to 17 with multiple sclerosis.

The CDR3 spells CASSPSSTDRGETQYF. DNA of the CDR3: TGCGCCAGCAGCCCCAGCTCCACCGACCGGGGAGAGACCCAGTACTTC. The chain joins TRBV5-1 to TRBJ2-5; maybe TRBD2 (5 bases). The CDR3 runs 16 residues. V was trimmed by 4 bases and J by 4 bases, leaving 20 bases between them. The V gene's germline CDR1 is SGHRS and CDR2 YFSETQ.